This record covers a single TCR beta chain. This specimen belongs to a study of blood T cell repertoires in COVID-19. Study context: Samples representing acute and convalescent COVID-19 were sourced from the United States, Italy and Spain. Sample material is recorded as cDNA or gDNA derived from T cells, B-cell-depleted T cells, or PBMCs.

The germline V and J ends were trimmed by 2 bases and 2 bases, with 10 bases remaining between them. The CDR3 loop spans 14 amino acids. Germline CDR1 SGHRS, CDR2 YFSETQ. The repertoire was sequenced with immunoSEQ multiplex PCR; TCRdb's copy has only in-frame clones and lacks some. The repertoire holds around 230,000 clones, around 80% seen once, with 7% to 10% in the top ten. The sequence was collected from a woman aged 45-60 years with acute or convalescent COVID-19. The rearrangement uses TRBV5-1 and TRBJ1-1, with D maybe TRBD1 (5 bases). The sample taken for sequencing was peripheral blood. The CDR3 loop reads CASSLDWGNTEAFF. For the CDR3, the DNA is TGCGCCAGCAGCTTAGATTGGGGCAACACTGAAGCTTTCTTT.